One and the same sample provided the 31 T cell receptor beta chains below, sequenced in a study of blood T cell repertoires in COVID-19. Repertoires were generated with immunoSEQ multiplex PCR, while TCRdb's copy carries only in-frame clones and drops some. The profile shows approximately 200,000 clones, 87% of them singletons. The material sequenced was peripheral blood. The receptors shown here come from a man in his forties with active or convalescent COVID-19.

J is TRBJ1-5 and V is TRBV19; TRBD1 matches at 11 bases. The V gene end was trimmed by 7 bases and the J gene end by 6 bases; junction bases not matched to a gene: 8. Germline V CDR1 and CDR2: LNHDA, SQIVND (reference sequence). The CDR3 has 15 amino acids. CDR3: CASTQGQGASQPQHF. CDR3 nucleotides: TGTGCCAGTACCCAAGGACAGGGGGCCAGTCAGCCCCAGCATTTT.

The chain's CDR3 is CASSPGVTYEQYF. In DNA, the CDR3 is TGCGCCAGCAGCCCCGGGGTTACCTACGAGCAGTACTTC. This chain connects TRBV4-1 to TRBJ2-7; perhaps TRBD2 as D (5 bases). With 4 bases removed from V and 2 bases from J, the gap between germline ends came to 9 bases. CDR3 length: 13 residues. From germline, CDR1 is MGHRA and CDR2 YSYEKL.

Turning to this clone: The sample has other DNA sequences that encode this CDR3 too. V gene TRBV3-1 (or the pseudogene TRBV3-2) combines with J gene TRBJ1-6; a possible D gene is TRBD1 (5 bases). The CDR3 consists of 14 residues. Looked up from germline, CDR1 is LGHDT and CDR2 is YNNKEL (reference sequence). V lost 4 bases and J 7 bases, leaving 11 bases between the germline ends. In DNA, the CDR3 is TGTGCCAGCAGCCCCGGGGGGAACAATTCACCCCTCCACTTT. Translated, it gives CASSPGGNNSPLHF.

As DNA, the CDR3 is TGTGCCAGCAGCGTAGACAGGTTAAGTCACGAGCAGTACTTC. Residues: CASSVDRLSHEQYF. The chain combines TRBV9 with TRBJ2-7, with D tentatively TRBD1 (5 bases). The V and J ends lost 0 bases and 5 bases respectively, with 12 bases between them. CDR3 length: 14 amino acids. Germline CDR1 and CDR2: SGDLS and YYNGEE.

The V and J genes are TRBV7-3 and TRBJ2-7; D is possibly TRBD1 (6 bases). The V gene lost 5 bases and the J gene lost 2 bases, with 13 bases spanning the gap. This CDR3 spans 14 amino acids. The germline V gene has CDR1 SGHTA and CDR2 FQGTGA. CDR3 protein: CASSPSQGTYEQYF. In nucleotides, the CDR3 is TGTGCCAGCAGCCCCTCACAGGGAACCTACGAGCAGTACTTC.

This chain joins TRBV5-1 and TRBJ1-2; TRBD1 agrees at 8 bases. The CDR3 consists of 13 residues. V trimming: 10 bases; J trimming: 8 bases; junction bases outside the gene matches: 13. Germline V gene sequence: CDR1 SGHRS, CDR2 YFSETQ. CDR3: CAGPGQDLRGYTF. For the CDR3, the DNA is TGCGCCGGGCCGGGACAGGACCTAAGGGGCTACACCTTC.

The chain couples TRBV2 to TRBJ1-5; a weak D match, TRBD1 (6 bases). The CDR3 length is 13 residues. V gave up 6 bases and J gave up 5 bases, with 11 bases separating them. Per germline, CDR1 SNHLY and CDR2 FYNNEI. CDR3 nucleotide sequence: TGTGCCAGCAGCCGGGACAATTATCAGCCCCAGCATTTT. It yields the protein CASSRDNYQPQHF.

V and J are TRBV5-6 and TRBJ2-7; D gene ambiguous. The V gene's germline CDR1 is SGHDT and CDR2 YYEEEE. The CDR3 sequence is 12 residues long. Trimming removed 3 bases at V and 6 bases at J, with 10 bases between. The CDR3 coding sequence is TGTGCCAGCAGCTATAATCTTTTCGAGCAGTACTTC. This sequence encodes CASSYNLFEQYF.

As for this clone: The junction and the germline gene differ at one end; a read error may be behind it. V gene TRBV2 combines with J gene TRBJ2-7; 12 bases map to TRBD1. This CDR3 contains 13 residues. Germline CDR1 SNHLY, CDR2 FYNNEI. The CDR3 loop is CASTYSDRDRGRF. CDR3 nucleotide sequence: TGTGCCAGCACCTACTCAGACCGGGACAGGGGGCGCTTC.

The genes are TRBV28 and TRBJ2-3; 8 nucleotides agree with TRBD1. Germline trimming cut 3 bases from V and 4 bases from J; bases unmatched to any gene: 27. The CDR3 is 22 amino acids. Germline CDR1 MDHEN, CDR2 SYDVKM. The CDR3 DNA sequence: TGTGCCAGCAGTTTTAACAGGGGGAAGACGGGAGATGTTAGGGCGGGTGCAGATACGCAGTATTTT. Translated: CASSFNRGKTGDVRAGADTQYF.

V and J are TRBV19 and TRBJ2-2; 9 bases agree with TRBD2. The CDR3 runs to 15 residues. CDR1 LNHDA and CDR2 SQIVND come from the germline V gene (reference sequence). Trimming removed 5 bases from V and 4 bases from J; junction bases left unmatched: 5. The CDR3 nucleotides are TGTGCCAGTAGTCGGACTAGCGCCCTCACCGGGGAGCTGTTTTTT. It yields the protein CASSRTSALTGELFF.

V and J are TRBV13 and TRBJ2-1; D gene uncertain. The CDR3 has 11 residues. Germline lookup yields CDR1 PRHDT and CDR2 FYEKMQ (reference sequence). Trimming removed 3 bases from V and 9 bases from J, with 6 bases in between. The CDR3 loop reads CASSFQSEQFF. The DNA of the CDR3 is TGTGCCAGCAGCTTCCAATCTGAGCAGTTCTTC.

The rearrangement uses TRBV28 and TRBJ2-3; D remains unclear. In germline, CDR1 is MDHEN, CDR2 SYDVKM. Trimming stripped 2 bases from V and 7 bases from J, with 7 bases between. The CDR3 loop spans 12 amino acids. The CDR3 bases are TGTGCCAGCAGTTTAAGTGGCCATACGCAGTATTTT. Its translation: CASSLSGHTQYF.

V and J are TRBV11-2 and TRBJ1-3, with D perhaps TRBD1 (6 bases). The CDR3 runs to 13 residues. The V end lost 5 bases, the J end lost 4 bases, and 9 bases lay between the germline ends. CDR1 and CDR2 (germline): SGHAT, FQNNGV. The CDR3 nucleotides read TGTGCCAGCAGCACCGGACAGGGAAACACCATATATTTT. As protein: CASSTGQGNTIYF.

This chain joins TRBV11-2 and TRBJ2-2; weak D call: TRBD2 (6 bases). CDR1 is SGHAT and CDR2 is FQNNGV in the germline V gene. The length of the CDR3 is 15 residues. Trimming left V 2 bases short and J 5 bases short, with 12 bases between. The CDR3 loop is CASSLITGSTGELFF. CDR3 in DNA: TGTGCCAGCAGCTTAATTACCGGGAGTACCGGGGAGCTGTTTTTT. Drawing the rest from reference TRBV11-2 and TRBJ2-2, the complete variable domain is EAGVAQSPRYKIIEKRQSVAFWCNPISGHATLYWYQQILGQGPKLLIQFQNNGVVDDSQLPKDRFSAERLKGVDSTLKIQPAKLEDSAVYLCASSLITGSTGELFFGEGSRLTVL.

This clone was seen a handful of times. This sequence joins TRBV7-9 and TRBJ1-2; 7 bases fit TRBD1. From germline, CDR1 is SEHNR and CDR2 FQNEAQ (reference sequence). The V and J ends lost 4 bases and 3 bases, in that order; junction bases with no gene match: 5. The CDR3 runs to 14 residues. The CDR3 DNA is TGTGCCAGCAGCTCTTCGGGACAGTACTATGGCTACACCTTC. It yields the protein CASSSSGQYYGYTF. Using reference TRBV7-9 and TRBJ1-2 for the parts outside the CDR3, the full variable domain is DTGVSQNPRHKITKRGQNVTFRCDPISEHNRLYWYRQTLGQGPEFLTYFQNEAQLEKSRLLSDRFSAERPKGSFSTLEIQRTEQGDSAMYLCASSSSGQYYGYTFGSGTRLTVV.

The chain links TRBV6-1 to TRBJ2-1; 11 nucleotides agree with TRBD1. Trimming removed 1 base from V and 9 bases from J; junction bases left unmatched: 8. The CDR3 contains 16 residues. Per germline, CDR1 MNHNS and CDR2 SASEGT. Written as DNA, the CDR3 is TGTGCCAGCAGTGAAGTCGGACAGGGGGCCTTGAGTGAGCAGTTCTTC. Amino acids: CASSEVGQGALSEQFF.

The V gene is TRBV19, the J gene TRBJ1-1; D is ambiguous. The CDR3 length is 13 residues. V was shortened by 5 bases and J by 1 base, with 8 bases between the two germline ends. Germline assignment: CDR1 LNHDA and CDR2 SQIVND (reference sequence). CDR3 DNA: TGTGCCAGTAGTGCGTTAGCGAACACTGAAGCTTTCTTT. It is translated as CASSALANTEAFF. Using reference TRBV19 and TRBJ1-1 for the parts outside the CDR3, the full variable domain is DGGITQSPKYLFRKEGQNVTLSCEQNLNHDAMYWYRQDPGQGLRLIYYSQIVNDFQKGDIAEGYSVSREKKESFPLTVTSAQKNPTAFYLCASSALANTEAFFGQGTRLTVV.

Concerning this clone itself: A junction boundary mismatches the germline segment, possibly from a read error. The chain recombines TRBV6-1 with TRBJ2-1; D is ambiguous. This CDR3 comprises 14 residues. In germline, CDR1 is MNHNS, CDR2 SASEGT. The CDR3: CASSEASSDNEQFF. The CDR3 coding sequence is TGTGCCAGCAGTGAAGCGAGCTCCGACAATGAGCAGTTCTTC.

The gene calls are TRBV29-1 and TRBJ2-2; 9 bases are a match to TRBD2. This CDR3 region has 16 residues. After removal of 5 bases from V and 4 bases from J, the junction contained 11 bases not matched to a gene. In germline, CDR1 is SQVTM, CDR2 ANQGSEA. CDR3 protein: CSVIQSGGFPTGELFF. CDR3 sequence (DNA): TGCAGCGTTATACAGAGCGGGGGGTTCCCCACCGGGGAGCTGTTTTTT.

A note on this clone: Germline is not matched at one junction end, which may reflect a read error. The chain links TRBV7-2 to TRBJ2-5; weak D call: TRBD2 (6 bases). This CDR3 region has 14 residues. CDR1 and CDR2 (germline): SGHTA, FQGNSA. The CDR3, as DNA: TGTGCCAGCAGCTTAGCGTGGGACTCAGGTACCAAGGACTTC. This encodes CASSLAWDSGTKDF.

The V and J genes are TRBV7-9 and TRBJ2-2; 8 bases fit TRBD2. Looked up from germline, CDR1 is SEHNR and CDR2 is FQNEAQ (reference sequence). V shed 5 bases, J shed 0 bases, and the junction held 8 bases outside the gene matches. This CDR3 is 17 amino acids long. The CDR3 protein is CASSRGLAGPNTGELFF. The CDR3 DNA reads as TGTGCCAGCAGCCGGGGGCTAGCGGGTCCGAACACCGGGGAGCTGTTTTTT.

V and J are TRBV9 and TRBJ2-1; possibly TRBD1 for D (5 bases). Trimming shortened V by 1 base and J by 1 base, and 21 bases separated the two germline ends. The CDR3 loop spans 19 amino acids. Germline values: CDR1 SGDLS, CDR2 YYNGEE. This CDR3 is CASSVKKGLNDGSYNEQFF. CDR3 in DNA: TGTGCCAGCAGCGTAAAAAAGGGGCTGAATGATGGGTCCTACAATGAGCAGTTCTTC.

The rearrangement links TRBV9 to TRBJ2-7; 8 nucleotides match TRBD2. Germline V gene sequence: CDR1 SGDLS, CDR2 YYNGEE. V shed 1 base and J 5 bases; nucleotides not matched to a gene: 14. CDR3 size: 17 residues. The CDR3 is CASSVYAGGLKRDEQYF. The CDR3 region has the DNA TGTGCCAGCAGCGTATATGCGGGAGGCCTCAAGAGGGACGAGCAGTACTTC.

The CDR3 region has the DNA TGTGCTAGTGGCCCCGGACTAGCGAGCGAGCAGTTCTTC. Its protein is CASGPGLASEQFF. The chain links TRBV12-5 to TRBJ2-1; TRBD2 matches 9 bases. Per germline, CDR1 LGHNT and CDR2 FRNRAP. V dropped 6 bases and J dropped 10; count of bases not matched to a gene: 7. This CDR3 region has 13 residues. The entire variable domain, with the rest obtained from reference TRBV12-5 and TRBJ2-1, is as follows: DARVTQTPRHKVTEMGQEVTMRCQPILGHNTVFWYRQTMMQGLELLAYFRNRAPLDDSGMPKDRFSAEMPDATLATLKIQPSEPRDSAVYFCASGPGLASEQFFGPGTRLTVL.

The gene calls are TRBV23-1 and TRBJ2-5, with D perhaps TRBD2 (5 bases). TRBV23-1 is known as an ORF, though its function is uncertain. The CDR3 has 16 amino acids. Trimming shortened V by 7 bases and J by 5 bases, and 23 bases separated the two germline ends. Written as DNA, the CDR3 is TGCGCCAGCACTACGGGATGGGGATCCGTCGAGGAGACCCAGTACTTC. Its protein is CASTTGWGSVEETQYF.

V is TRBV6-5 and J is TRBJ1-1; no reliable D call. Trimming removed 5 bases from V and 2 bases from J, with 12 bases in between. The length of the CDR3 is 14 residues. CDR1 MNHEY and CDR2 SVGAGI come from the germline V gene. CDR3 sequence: CASSPGGYNTEAFF. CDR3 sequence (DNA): TGTGCCAGCAGTCCGGGAGGGTACAACACTGAAGCTTTCTTT.

The CDR3 region is CASSPPSVLLTGGSYNEQFF. The CDR3 region has the DNA TGTGCCAGCAGCCCCCCCAGTGTTTTGCTAACGGGAGGATCCTACAATGAGCAGTTCTTC. The V and J genes are TRBV3-1 (or the pseudogene TRBV3-2) and TRBJ2-1, with 7 bases matching TRBD2. CDR1 is LGHDT and CDR2 is YNNKEL in the germline V gene (reference sequence). The V and J ends lost 4 bases and 1 base, in that order; junction bases with no gene match: 19. The CDR3 has 20 amino acids.

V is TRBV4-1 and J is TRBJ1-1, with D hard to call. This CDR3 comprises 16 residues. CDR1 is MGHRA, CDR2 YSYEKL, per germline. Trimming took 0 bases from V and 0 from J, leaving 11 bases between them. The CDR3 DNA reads TGCGCCAGCAGCCAAGATTCCGGGGTCCTGAACACTGAAGCTTTCTTT. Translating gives CASSQDSGVLNTEAFF.

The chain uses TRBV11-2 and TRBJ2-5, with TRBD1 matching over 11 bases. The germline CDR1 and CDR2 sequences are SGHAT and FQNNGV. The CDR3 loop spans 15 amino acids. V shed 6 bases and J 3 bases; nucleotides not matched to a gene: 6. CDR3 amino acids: CASSAGQGVKETQYF. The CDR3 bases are TGTGCCAGCAGTGCGGGACAGGGGGTAAAAGAGACCCAGTACTTC.

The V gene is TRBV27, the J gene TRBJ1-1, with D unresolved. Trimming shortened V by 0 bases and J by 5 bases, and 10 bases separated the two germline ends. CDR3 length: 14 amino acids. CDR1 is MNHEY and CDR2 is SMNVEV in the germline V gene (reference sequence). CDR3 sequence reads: CASSLSGVRTEAFF. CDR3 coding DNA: TGTGCCAGCAGTTTATCGGGAGTTCGGACTGAAGCTTTCTTT.